This T cell receptor (beta chain) was retrieved from a study of graft-versus-host responses after intestinal transplantation. About the research overall: After anti-thymocyte globulin induction, recipients took tacrolimus and steroids for three to four years. The study's findings and limits: Researchers found GvH clones in recipient marrow, and some showed up first in ileum or blood.

Note on this clone: Its antigen is not identified.

Using immunoSEQ multiplex PCR, the repertoire was profiled, and TCRdb retains in-frame clones only, with some absent. The sample shows some 39,000 clones, 85% to 95% of them seen only once. Sequences were derived from PBMCs, sampled around 730 days after intestinal transplantation. This TCR was sampled from a human patient who received an intestinal transplant, so some T cells may come from the graft donor.

CDR3 in DNA: TGTGCCAGCAGTTACGTAGGGGTTAATTCACCCCTCCACTTT. Protein sequence: CASSYVGVNSPLHF. This chain connects TRBV6-5 to TRBJ1-6; TRBD1 is a possible D gene (5 bases). CDR1 MNHEY and CDR2 SVGAGI come from the germline V gene. The CDR3 extends over 14 amino acids. V was cut by 2 bases and J by 6 bases, with 8 bases left in between.